The following is a TCR beta chain sequence with its context. The data originate from a study of response to subunit inactivated influenza vaccine. J gave up 0 bases and V 3 bases, and 2 bases lay outside the gene matches. This CDR3 region has 15 residues. Germline loops: CDR1 SGHRS, CDR2 YFSETQ. TCRdb ran MiXCR on the RT-PCR reads and lists one entry per CDR3 protein. The data contain approximately 300,000 distinct CDR3 sequences, about 20% of them singletons. Sample: PBMCs from blood, taken 21 months after vaccination. This receptor was identified in a man aged 50-75 years who received an inactivated influenza vaccine. The chain uses TRBV5-1 and TRBJ2-3; 9 nucleotides align to TRBD1. CDR3 residues: CASSWGTGSTDTQYF. CDR3 DNA sequence: TGCGCCAGCAGCTGGGGGACAGGGAGCACAGATACGCAGTATTTT.